These T cell receptor beta chains were read from a single sample in a study of blood T cell repertoires in COVID-19. Generated by immunoSEQ multiplex PCR, the TCRdb table keeps only in-frame clones and is missing some. The repertoire holds about 160,000 clones, with approximately 82% as singletons. The sequenced material came from peripheral blood. The receptors originated from a woman of 80 years or more with acute or convalescent COVID-19. Both conserved end residues are trimmed from each CDR3. The size field is filled for only some rows; it gives once, few, many or a size class.

j_call clone_size cdr3_length v_call cdr3_aa
TRBJ2-7 - 12 TRBV5-1 ASSSVPGAYEQY
TRBJ2-3 - 13 TRBV7-9 ASSSGTVFTDTQY
TRBJ1-1 - 12 TRBV15 ATSEGQGYTEAF
TRBJ2-1 - 12 TRBV7-2 ASSTGRFYNEQF
TRBJ2-5 - 13 TRBV3-1/TRBV3-2 ASSRLAVDQETQY
TRBJ1-1 few 12 TRBV2 ASNDGPGGVEAF
TRBJ2-1 - 14 TRBV18 ASSPLGLAGHNEQF
TRBJ1-1 - 12 TRBV18 ASSQQGSDTEAF
TRBJ2-3 - 15 TRBV5-5 ASSFSLSSGRTDTQY
TRBJ2-3 - 12 TRBV5-1 ASSPGRGADTQY
TRBJ2-1 - 13 TRBV6-2/TRBV6-3 ASTPWGTGDNEQF
TRBJ2-3 few 13 TRBV5-6 ASSLSSGMTDTQY
TRBJ2-5 - 9 TRBV7-2 ASSSQETQY
TRBJ2-1 once 12 TRBV30 AWSPPFSYNEQF
TRBJ2-7 - 10 TRBV10-1 ASSENEHEQY
TRBJ1-4 - 12 TRBV5-5 ASSLVTDGEKLF
TRBJ1-2 - 10 TRBV6-5 ASSPGGYGYT
TRBJ2-7 - 13 TRBV5-1 ASSLDGDYSYEQY
TRBJ2-1 few 11 TRBV10-1 ASSRGGYNEQF
TRBJ2-2 - 17 TRBV10-2 ASSEWGTSGRLGTGELF
TRBJ1-6 - 20 TRBV18 ASSPRTGGAGSTGSYNSPLH
TRBJ2-4 - 13 TRBV3-1/TRBV3-2 ASSRVGQGQNIQY
TRBJ1-2 - 9 TRBV20-1 SADRTGGYT
TRBJ2-7 - 12 TRBV16 ASSQAGGTYEQY
TRBJ1-2 - 11 TRBV18 ASSPGTGYGYT
TRBJ2-2 - 14 TRBV28 ASSRIAGVGTGELF
TRBJ2-5 - 12 TRBV2 ASSEISLQETQY
TRBJ2-7 - 9 TRBV7-9 AVEQVREQY
TRBJ2-2 - 9 TRBV10-2 ASMGAGELF
TRBJ2-7 - 13 TRBV5-6 ASSRVAGTLSEQY
TRBJ1-5 - 15 TRBV19 ASSTLGRGYGNQPQH
TRBJ2-1 - 12 TRBV18 ASSLAGADNEQF
TRBJ1-1 - 11 TRBV28 AWAGLKNTEAF
TRBJ2-1 - 9 TRBV19 ASWQGNEQF
TRBJ1-1 - 12 TRBV7-2 ASSKQGSNTEAF
TRBJ1-1 few 11 TRBV19 ASSIKGDTEAF
TRBJ2-1 - 13 TRBV3-1/TRBV3-2 ASSPQRVTYNEQF
TRBJ1-1 - 11 TRBV7-9 ASKQGWDTEAF
TRBJ2-3 - 13 TRBV7-2 ASSPRVPRGDTQY
TRBJ2-2 - 16 TRBV7-9 ASSLGLGQGVSTGELF
TRBJ2-1 - 15 TRBV19 ASSRSLAPASYNEQF
TRBJ2-1 - 11 TRBV24-1 ATSDPQVNEQF
TRBJ2-1 - 13 TRBV5-6 ASSLNSGYYNEQF
TRBJ2-1 once 12 TRBV6-4 ATAKTSGRNEQF
TRBJ1-1 - 14 TRBV6-2/TRBV6-3 ASSYSTRRQNTEAF
TRBJ2-7 few 11 TRBV11-2 ASSLGAGYEQY
TRBJ1-2 - 12 TRBV19 ASSLRDRENGYT
TRBJ1-1 - 9 TRBV14 ASSQAGEAF
TRBJ1-6 - 11 TRBV5-4 ASRWDSSAPLH
TRBJ1-1 - 13 TRBV9 ASSVVDRTTTEAF
TRBJ1-2 - 11 TRBV24-1 ATSEGSGYGYT
TRBJ1-1 - 11 TRBV5-4 ASSFAGTAEAF
TRBJ2-1 few 13 TRBV19 ASGILAPQGNEQF
TRBJ2-7 - 11 TRBV28 ASSLQQSGEQY